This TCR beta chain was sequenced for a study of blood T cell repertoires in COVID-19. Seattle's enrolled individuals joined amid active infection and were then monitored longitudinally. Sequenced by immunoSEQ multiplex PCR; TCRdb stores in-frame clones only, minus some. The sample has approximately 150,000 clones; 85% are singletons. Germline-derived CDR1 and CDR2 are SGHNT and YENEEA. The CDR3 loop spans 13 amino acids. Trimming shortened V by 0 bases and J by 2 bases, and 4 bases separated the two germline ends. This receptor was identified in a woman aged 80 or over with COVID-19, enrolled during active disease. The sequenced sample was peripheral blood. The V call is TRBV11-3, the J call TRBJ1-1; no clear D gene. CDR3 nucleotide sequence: TGTGCCAGCAGCTTAGACGTAAACACTGAAGCTTTCTTT. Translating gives CASSLDVNTEAFF.